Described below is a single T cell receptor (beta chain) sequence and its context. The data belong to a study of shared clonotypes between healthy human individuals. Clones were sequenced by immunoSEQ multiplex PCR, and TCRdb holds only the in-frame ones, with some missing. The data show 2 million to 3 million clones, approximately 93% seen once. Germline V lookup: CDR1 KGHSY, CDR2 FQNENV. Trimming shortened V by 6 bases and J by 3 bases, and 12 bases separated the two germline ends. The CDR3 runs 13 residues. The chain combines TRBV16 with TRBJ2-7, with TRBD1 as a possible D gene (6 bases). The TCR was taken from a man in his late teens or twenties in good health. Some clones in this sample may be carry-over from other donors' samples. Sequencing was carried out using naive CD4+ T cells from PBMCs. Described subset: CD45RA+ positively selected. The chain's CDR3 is CASSSDRFYEQYF. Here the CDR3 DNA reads TGTGCCAGCAGTTCGGACAGATTCTACGAGCAGTACTTC.